This T cell receptor beta chain originates from a study of technical replicates of blood from several donors. The length of the CDR3 is 15 residues. The V gene's germline CDR1 is SEHNR and CDR2 FQNEAQ (reference sequence). Trimming removed 8 bases at V and 4 bases at J, with 20 bases between. Clones were read by immunoSEQ multiplex PCR, and TCRdb kept only the in-frame ones, dropping some. This table has about 75,000 clones, around 97% appearing once. The source material was T cells isolated from PBMCs. The clonotype comes from a human donor in good health. V and J are TRBV7-9 and TRBJ1-1, with no clear D. The CDR3 protein is CASPVTEGVSTEAFF. CDR3 bases: TGTGCCAGCCCTGTAACGGAGGGAGTAAGCACTGAAGCTTTCTTT.